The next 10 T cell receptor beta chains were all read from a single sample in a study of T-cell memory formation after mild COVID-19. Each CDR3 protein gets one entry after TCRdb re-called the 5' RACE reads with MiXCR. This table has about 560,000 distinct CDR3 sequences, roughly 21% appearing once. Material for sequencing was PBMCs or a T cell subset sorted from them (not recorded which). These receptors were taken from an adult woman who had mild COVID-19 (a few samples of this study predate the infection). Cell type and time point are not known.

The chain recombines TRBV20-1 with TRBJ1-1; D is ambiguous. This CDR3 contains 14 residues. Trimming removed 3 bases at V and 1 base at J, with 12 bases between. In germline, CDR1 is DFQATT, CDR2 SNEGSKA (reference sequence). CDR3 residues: CSARAGGPNTEAFF. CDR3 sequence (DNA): TGCAGTGCTAGGGCCGGCGGGCCGAACACTGAAGCTTTCTTT.

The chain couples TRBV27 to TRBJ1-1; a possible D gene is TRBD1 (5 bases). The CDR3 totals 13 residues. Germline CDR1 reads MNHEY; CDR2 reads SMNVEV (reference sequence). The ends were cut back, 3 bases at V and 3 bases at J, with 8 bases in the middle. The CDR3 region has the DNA TGTGCCAGCAGTTTCAGCAGGGACACTGAAGCTTTCTTT. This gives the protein CASSFSRDTEAFF.

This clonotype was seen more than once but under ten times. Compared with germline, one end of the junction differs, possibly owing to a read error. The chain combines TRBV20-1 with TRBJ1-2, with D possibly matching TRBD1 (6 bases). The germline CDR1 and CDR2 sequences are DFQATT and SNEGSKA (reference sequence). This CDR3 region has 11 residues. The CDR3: CSAPGAIGSTF. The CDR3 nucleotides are TGCAGTGCCCCGGGGGCGATTGGCTCCACCTTC.

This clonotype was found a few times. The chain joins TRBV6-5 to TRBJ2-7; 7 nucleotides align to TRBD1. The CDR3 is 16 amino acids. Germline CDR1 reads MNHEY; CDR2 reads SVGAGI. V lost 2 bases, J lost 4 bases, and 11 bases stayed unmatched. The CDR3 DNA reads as TGTGCCAGCAGTTACAATAATGACAGGGTAGAGTACGAGCAGTACTTC. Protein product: CASSYNNDRVEYEQYF.

As DNA, the CDR3 is TGTGCCAGTGGGGGACAGGGGGGCAATCAGCCCCAGCATTTT. Amino acids: CASGGQGGNQPQHF. V gene TRBV2 combines with J gene TRBJ1-5; 11 bases are shared with TRBD1. CDR3 length: 14 residues. In germline, CDR1 is SNHLY, CDR2 FYNNEI. The V and J ends lost 9 bases and 2 bases, in that order; junction bases with no gene match: 3. The full variable domain, completed using reference TRBV2 and TRBJ1-5, is EPEVTQTPSHQVTQMGQEVILRCVPISNHLYFYWYRQILGQKVEFLVSFYNNEISEKSEIFDDQFSVERPDGSNFTLKIRSTKLEDSAMYFCASGGQGGNQPQHFGDGTRLSIL.

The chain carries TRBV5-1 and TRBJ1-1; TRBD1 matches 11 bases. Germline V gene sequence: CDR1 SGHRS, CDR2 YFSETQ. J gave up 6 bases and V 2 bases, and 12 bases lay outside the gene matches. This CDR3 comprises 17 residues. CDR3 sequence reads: CASSLITGTGGIAEAFF. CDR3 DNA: TGCGCCAGCAGCTTAATTACAGGGACAGGGGGAATTGCTGAAGCTTTCTTT.

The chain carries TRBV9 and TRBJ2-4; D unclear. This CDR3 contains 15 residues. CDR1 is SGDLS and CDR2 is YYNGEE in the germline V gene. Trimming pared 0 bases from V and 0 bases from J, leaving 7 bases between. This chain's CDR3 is CASSVAGVAKNIQYF. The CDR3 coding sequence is TGTGCCAGCAGCGTAGCTGGAGTAGCCAAAAACATTCAGTACTTC.

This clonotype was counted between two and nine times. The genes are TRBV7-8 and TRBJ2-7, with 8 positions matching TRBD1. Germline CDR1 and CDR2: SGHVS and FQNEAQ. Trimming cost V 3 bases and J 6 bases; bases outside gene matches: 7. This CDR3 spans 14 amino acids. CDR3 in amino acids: CASSFRDRRAEQYF. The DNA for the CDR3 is TGTGCCAGCAGCTTCCGGGACAGGCGGGCCGAGCAGTACTTC.

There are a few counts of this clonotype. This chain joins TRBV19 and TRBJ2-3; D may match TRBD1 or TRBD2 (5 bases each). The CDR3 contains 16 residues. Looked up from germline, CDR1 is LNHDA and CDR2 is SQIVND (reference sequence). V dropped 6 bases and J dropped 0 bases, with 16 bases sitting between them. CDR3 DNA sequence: TGTGCCAGTAGCCGGGACCTGATTCCTAGCACAGATACGCAGTATTTT. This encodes CASSRDLIPSTDTQYF. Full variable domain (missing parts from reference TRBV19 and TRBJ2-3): DGGITQSPKYLFRKEGQNVTLSCEQNLNHDAMYWYRQDPGQGLRLIYYSQIVNDFQKGDIAEGYSVSREKKESFPLTVTSAQKNPTAFYLCASSRDLIPSTDTQYFGPGTRLTVL.

CDR3 amino acids: CASSQDLWDRAFNTEAFF. As DNA, the CDR3 is TGCGCCAGCAGCCAAGATCTGTGGGACAGGGCTTTTAATACTGAAGCTTTCTTT. The chain couples TRBV4-1 to TRBJ1-1, with 9 positions matching TRBD1. Germline loops: CDR1 MGHRA, CDR2 YSYEKL. CDR3 length: 18 amino acids. Trimming at V came to 0 bases and at J to 5 bases, leaving 13 bases not matched to a gene.